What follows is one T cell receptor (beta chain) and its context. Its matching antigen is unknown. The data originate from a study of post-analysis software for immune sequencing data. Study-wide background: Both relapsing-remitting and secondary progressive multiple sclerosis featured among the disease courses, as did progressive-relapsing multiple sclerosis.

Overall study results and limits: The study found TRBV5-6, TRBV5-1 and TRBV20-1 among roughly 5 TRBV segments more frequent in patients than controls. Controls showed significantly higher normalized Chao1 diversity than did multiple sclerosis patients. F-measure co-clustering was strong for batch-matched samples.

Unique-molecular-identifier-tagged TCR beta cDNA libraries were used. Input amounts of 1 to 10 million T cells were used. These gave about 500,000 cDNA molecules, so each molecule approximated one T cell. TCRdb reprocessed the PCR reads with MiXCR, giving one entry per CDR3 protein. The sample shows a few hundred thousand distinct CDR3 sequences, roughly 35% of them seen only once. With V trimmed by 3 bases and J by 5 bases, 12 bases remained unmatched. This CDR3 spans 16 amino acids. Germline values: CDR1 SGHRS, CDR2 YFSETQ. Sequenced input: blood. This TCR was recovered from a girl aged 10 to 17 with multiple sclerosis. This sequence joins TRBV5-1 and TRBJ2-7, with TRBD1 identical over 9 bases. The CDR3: CASSSMGQGLKNEQYF. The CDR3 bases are TGCGCCAGCAGCTCGATGGGACAGGGCTTAAAAAACGAGCAGTACTTC.